This T cell receptor (beta chain) is from a study of blood T cell repertoires in COVID-19 (dated by TCRdb to the early 2020s). General notes on the study: The collaborator samples originated in the United States, Italy and Spain and spanned the acute and convalescent phases of COVID-19. The prospective study material was composed of cDNA or gDNA derived from T cells, B-cell-depleted T cells, or PBMCs. Deeply sampled blood TCRbeta repertoires from subjects exposed to, actively infected with, or recovered from COVID-19 were included in the dataset. The repertoires were made available in a free public database intended to serve as a resource for research on the immune response to SARS-CoV-2. Samples were obtained from the ongoing ImmuneRACE study (first 160 participants) and from 1,200 or so subjects provided by 6 global collaborators. A de-identified subject ID, COVID-19 status, age in years and sex were almost always included in the sample metadata. Where available, HLA class I and class II types were taken from metadata supplied by the sample provider and were not determined by assay-based typing. Broader findings and caveats from the paper: The quantity of clinical and demographic metadata differed by source and by participant and was supplied without curation.

The immunoSEQ Assay, a bias-controlled multiplex PCR, was used to amplify TCRbeta CDR3 regions from genomic DNA. In the original analysis: Nucleated cell counts per sample were estimated from amplification of reference gene primers within the assay. To quantify the absolute abundance of each unique TCRbeta CDR3 rearrangement, sequence reads were collapsed and filtered. Productive Simpson clonality was computed per sample as the square root of Simpson's diversity index over productive rearrangements. The clones in this table, taken by TCRdb from immuneACCESS, are in-frame only. Not every clone is retained; where verified, under half of the shortfall comes from an unresolved V gene, and the cause of the rest is unknown. That table gives V, J and clone size, and the DNA gave D and trimming. The sample records about 100,000 clones, around 90% of which are singletons. The top ten clones comprise around 6% of the sample.

V is cut by 4 bases and J by 1 base, and the space between the germline ends is 10 bases. The CDR3 has 14 amino acids, counting the end cysteine and phenylalanine. The DNA shown is the 42-base CDR3, in frame from base 1. Based on the germline V gene (reference sequence), the CDR1 and CDR2 sequences are SEHNR and FQNEAQ. For this clone: Its target antigen remains unknown. Per-base quality was not reported, and no clone a single base away is much larger than it.

Whole blood was collected in K2EDTA tubes by collaborating institutions according to the institutions' own protocols. Collaborator samples were shipped for TCRbeta analysis as frozen whole blood, isolated PBMCs, or DNA extracted from either sample type. The clonotype was recovered from a man between 65 and 85 years old with acute or convalescent COVID-19. Sequencing was done on a sample of peripheral blood. The receptor chain draws on TRBV7-9 and TRBJ1-1, with TRBD1 as a weak D call on 5 bases. For the CDR3, the sequence is CASSWGSANTEAFF. The DNA reads as follows: TGTGCCAGCAGCTGGGGCAGCGCGAACACTGAAGCTTTCTTT.